This paragraph covers one T cell receptor (beta chain) sequence. The CDR3 loop spans 16 amino acids. Germline-derived CDR1 and CDR2 are MGHRA and YSYEKL. Deletions cut 0 bases from V and 0 bases from J, with 10 bases between. This record belongs to a study of technical replicates of blood from a few donors. The table came from immunoSEQ multiplex PCR; TCRdb's copy has only in-frame clones and leaves some out. The table has 60,000 or so clones, 80% to 90% seen once. This TCR was sampled from a human donor in good health. Some clones in this sample may be carry-over from other donors' samples. The chain carries TRBV4-1 and TRBJ2-3, with a tentative D call TRBD1 (5 bases). The sequenced material came from PBMCs. The CDR3 DNA reads as TGCGCCAGCAGCCAAGATCGGACAACTAGCACAGATACGCAGTATTTT. Its translation: CASSQDRTTSTDTQYF.